This T cell receptor (beta chain) appears in the sequencing data of a study of OX40 agonist ivuxolimab in advanced cancers. Overall study: An agonistic anti-OX40 (CD134) antibody, ivuxolimab, was used to treat the patients. Those treated in dose escalation had hepatocellular carcinoma, melanoma, renal cell cancer or head and neck cancer. Overall study results and limits: In a subset of nonresponders, normalized T-cell clonal expansion was also low. With doses of 0.1 to 3.0 mg/kg, CD4+ and CD8+ blood T cells had undergone clonal expansion by week 6.

Deletions cut 4 bases from V and 8 bases from J, with 14 bases between. CDR1 is SEHNR and CDR2 is FQNEAQ in the germline V gene (reference sequence). The CDR3 runs to 13 residues. Assay used: immunoSEQ multiplex PCR; TCRdb lists only in-frame clones, some missing. There are about 97,000 clones in the sample; 80% to 90% occur only once, and around 5.5% lies in the top ten. A note on this clone: Its specificity is unknown.

J is TRBJ1-2 and V is TRBV7-9, with D unresolved. Material: CD4+ or CD8+ T cells sorted from blood, obtained in a trial of the OX40 agonist ivuxolimab. This receptor was identified in an adult with an advanced solid tumor such as melanoma, head and neck, liver or kidney cancer. The CDR3 reads CASSWQDLRGYTF. The CDR3, as DNA: TGTGCCAGCAGCTGGCAGGATTTGCGCGGCTACACCTTC.